This entry is about one T cell receptor beta chain. It may be a read error: a sequence one base away is much more abundant. The data stem from a study of blood T cells in healthy people across ages. With a J-beta primer mix and a sample-barcoded 5' primer, a second PCR ran about 7 to 12 cycles. TCRdb reprocessed the 5' RACE reads via MiXCR and lists one record per CDR3 protein. The data contain about 560,000 distinct CDR3 sequences, 25% to 35% of them singletons. This sample also appeared in a second study, on T cells of mothers and their children. This second report adds: Researchers report slightly higher, though non-significant, overlap in related mother-child pairs than in unrelated pairs. The analysis detected no persistent microchimeric T cell clones.

The material sequenced was blood. This clonotype originated in a boy aged 2 to 9 in good health.

This CDR3 is CASSSRGANTDTQYF. The DNA for the CDR3 is TGTGCCAGCAGCAGCCGTGGGGCTAACACAGATACGCAGTATTTT. The V and J genes are TRBV11-2 and TRBJ2-3, with a possible D match to TRBD1 (5 bases). Germline V gene data show CDR1 as SGHAT and CDR2 as FQNNGV. The CDR3 spans 15 residues. Deletions cut 5 bases from V and 2 bases from J, with 14 bases between.